This TCR beta chain was captured in a study of CD4 and CD8 cells across lung adenocarcinoma regions. TCRdb called the PCR reads again in MiXCR, with one record for every CDR3 protein. The sample comprises about 25,000 distinct CDR3 sequences, more than 45% of which are singletons, and over 35% rests with the top ten. Localized lung adenocarcinoma, a non-small cell lung cancer, affected the donors. The CDR3 contains 16 residues. Trimming removed 0 bases from V and 9 bases from J; junction bases left unmatched: 9. From germline, CDR1 is MNHEY and CDR2 SMNVEV (reference sequence). The sequenced sample consisted of CD8+ T cells from the center of a lung tumor. This TCR was sampled from a male donor with lung adenocarcinoma. The CD4 and CD8 labels of this study may be unreliable. The chain recombines TRBV27 with TRBJ2-1; 9 bases are shared with TRBD2. In DNA, the CDR3 is TGTGCCAGCAGTTTATCGTTCCTTCAAGCGGGAGGTGAGCAGTTCTTC. This gives the protein CASSLSFLQAGGEQFF.